These T cell receptor beta chains were read from a single sample in a study of T cell responses to AZD1222 COVID-19 vaccine. Using immunoSEQ multiplex PCR, the repertoire was profiled, and TCRdb retains in-frame clones only, with some absent. The sample has about 120,000 clones; around 92% are singletons. The sample was peripheral blood, taken on day 0 of AZD1222 vaccination. The receptors here all came from an adult in good health. CDR3s include the opening cysteine and the closing phenylalanine or tryptophan. The order of the fields is CDR3 length, J gene, V gene, clone size, D gene, CDR3 DNA, CDR3 protein. A D gene is named only where the DNA matches it firmly. Clone size appears in some rows only: once, few, many, or a class for an expanded clone.

len: 17; j_gene: TRBJ2-4; v_gene: TRBV2; abundance: .; d_gene: .; CDR3nt: TGTGCCAGCAGTGGCCAGGTGCACATCCTAGCCAAAAACATTCAGTACTTC; CDR3aa: CASSGQVHILAKNIQYF
len: 15; j_gene: TRBJ2-7; v_gene: TRBV7-9; abundance: .; d_gene: .; CDR3nt: TGTGCCAGCAGCCCCATGGGGGGGCGCGCCTACGAGCAGTACTTC; CDR3aa: CASSPMGGRAYEQYF
len: 15; j_gene: TRBJ1-5; v_gene: TRBV28; abundance: once; d_gene: .; CDR3nt: TGTGCCAGCAGTTTATCGGGCCAGATCAATCAGCCCCAGCATTTT; CDR3aa: CASSLSGQINQPQHF
len: 16; j_gene: TRBJ2-5; v_gene: TRBV4-2; abundance: few; d_gene: .; CDR3nt: TGTGCCAGCAGCCAAGATCGGGGTACGGGGAAAGAGACCCAGTACTTC; CDR3aa: CASSQDRGTGKETQYF
len: 15; j_gene: TRBJ2-1; v_gene: TRBV5-8; abundance: .; d_gene: TRBD2; CDR3nt: TGTGCCAGCAGCTTGGCTTCTAGCGGGTTAAATGAGCAGTTCTTC; CDR3aa: CASSLASSGLNEQFF
len: 13; j_gene: TRBJ1-6; v_gene: TRBV28; abundance: .; d_gene: .; CDR3nt: TGTGCCAGCACTTCCTTGGGATTGCAGACCCTCCACTTT; CDR3aa: CASTSLGLQTLHF
len: 15; j_gene: TRBJ1-1; v_gene: TRBV7-9; abundance: .; d_gene: TRBD1; CDR3nt: TGTGCCAGCAGCTCCACAGGGGGCGAAGACACTGAAGCTTTCTTT; CDR3aa: CASSSTGGEDTEAFF
len: 14; j_gene: TRBJ2-5; v_gene: TRBV2; abundance: .; d_gene: TRBD1; CDR3nt: TGTGCCAGGGGACAGAGGTGGGAGCAAGAGACCCAGTACTTC; CDR3aa: CARGQRWEQETQYF
len: 11; j_gene: TRBJ1-1; v_gene: TRBV12-3/TRBV12-4; abundance: .; d_gene: .; CDR3nt: TGTGCCAGCAGAGAAAACACTGAAGCTTTCTTT; CDR3aa: CASRENTEAFF
len: 12; j_gene: TRBJ2-2; v_gene: TRBV7-6; abundance: once; d_gene: .; CDR3nt: TGTGCCAGCAGCTCCCTTGGGGGGGAGCTGTTTTTT; CDR3aa: CASSSLGGELFF
len: 13; j_gene: TRBJ1-1; v_gene: TRBV6-5; abundance: .; d_gene: TRBD1; CDR3nt: TGTGCCAGCAGTTACCGGGACAGGGGGGAAGCTTTCTTT; CDR3aa: CASSYRDRGEAFF
len: 13; j_gene: TRBJ2-1; v_gene: TRBV7-2; abundance: .; d_gene: .; CDR3nt: TGTGCCAGCAGCTTAGAGCCCTACAATGAGCAGTTCTTC; CDR3aa: CASSLEPYNEQFF
len: 15; j_gene: TRBJ1-6; v_gene: TRBV11-2; abundance: once; d_gene: .; CDR3nt: TGTGCCAGCACCCAGCTAGAGGGGACTAATTCACCCCTCCACTTT; CDR3aa: CASTQLEGTNSPLHF
len: 15; j_gene: TRBJ1-3; v_gene: TRBV15; abundance: .; d_gene: TRBD1; CDR3nt: TGTGCCACCAGTCCAACTCTGGGGACAGGGTTGGATATGTATTTT; CDR3aa: CATSPTLGTGLDMYF
len: 14; j_gene: TRBJ1-1; v_gene: TRBV6-5; abundance: .; d_gene: TRBD1; CDR3nt: TGTGCCAGCAGGCTACAGGGGACGAACACTGAAGCTTTCTTT; CDR3aa: CASRLQGTNTEAFF
len: 15; j_gene: TRBJ2-2; v_gene: TRBV4-1; abundance: .; d_gene: .; CDR3nt: TGCGCCAGCAGCCAAAAGACTAGTGCTCCCGGGGAGCTGTTTTTT; CDR3aa: CASSQKTSAPGELFF
len: 12; j_gene: TRBJ2-7; v_gene: TRBV27; abundance: .; d_gene: .; CDR3nt: TGTGCCAGCAGTTGGCGCGGGTACGAGCAGTACTTC; CDR3aa: CASSWRGYEQYF
len: 15; j_gene: TRBJ2-7; v_gene: TRBV4-1; abundance: .; d_gene: .; CDR3nt: TGCGCCAGCAGCCAAGAGTACAGGGAGTTTGGCGTGCAGTACTTC; CDR3aa: CASSQEYREFGVQYF
len: 17; j_gene: TRBJ1-3; v_gene: TRBV13; abundance: .; d_gene: TRBD1; CDR3nt: TGTGCCAGCAGCTTTTCCGGGACAGCTCACTCTGGAAACACCATATATTTT; CDR3aa: CASSFSGTAHSGNTIYF
len: 15; j_gene: TRBJ2-1; v_gene: TRBV19; abundance: .; d_gene: .; CDR3nt: TGTGCCAGTAGTATAACGGCGGCAGGGGCCAGTGAGCAGTTCTTC; CDR3aa: CASSITAAGASEQFF
len: 16; j_gene: TRBJ1-6; v_gene: TRBV7-2; abundance: .; d_gene: .; CDR3nt: TGTGCCAGCAGCTCCTACCTTCGGGGCACAGACTCACCCCTCCACTTT; CDR3aa: CASSSYLRGTDSPLHF
len: 11; j_gene: TRBJ2-7; v_gene: TRBV5-4; abundance: .; d_gene: .; CDR3nt: TGTGCCAGCAGCCCTTCCTACGAGCAGTACTTC; CDR3aa: CASSPSYEQYF
len: 14; j_gene: TRBJ1-5; v_gene: TRBV28; abundance: .; d_gene: .; CDR3nt: TGTGCCAGCAGTTTAAGAGGGTACGATCAGCCCCAGCATTTT; CDR3aa: CASSLRGYDQPQHF
len: 14; j_gene: TRBJ2-5; v_gene: TRBV7-8; abundance: .; d_gene: .; CDR3nt: TGTGCCAGCAGCCCAACGGCGAGATCAGAGACCCAGTACTTC; CDR3aa: CASSPTARSETQYF
len: 16; j_gene: TRBJ1-2; v_gene: TRBV21-1; abundance: .; d_gene: .; CDR3nt: TGTGCCAGCAGCAAAGCTGGACAGTCACCCAACTATGGCTACACCTTC; CDR3aa: CASSKAGQSPNYGYTF
len: 15; j_gene: TRBJ1-2; v_gene: TRBV10-3; abundance: .; d_gene: TRBD1; CDR3nt: TGTGCCATCAGCCCCGGACAGGGGGTAGACTATGGCTACACCTTC; CDR3aa: CAISPGQGVDYGYTF
len: 13; j_gene: TRBJ1-1; v_gene: TRBV27; abundance: .; d_gene: .; CDR3nt: TGTGCCAGCAGTCTTAGACAGAACCTTGAAGCTTTCTTT; CDR3aa: CASSLRQNLEAFF
len: 14; j_gene: TRBJ1-2; v_gene: TRBV7-2; abundance: .; d_gene: TRBD1; CDR3nt: TGTGCCAGCAGCTTGGAGACAGGGAACTATGGCTACACCTTC; CDR3aa: CASSLETGNYGYTF
len: 16; j_gene: TRBJ1-3; v_gene: TRBV4-3; abundance: .; d_gene: .; CDR3nt: TGCGCCAGCAGCCAAGGGATCTCTTCCATCGGAAACACCATATATTTT; CDR3aa: CASSQGISSIGNTIYF
len: 19; j_gene: TRBJ2-2; v_gene: TRBV27; abundance: once; d_gene: .; CDR3nt: TGTGCCAGCAGTCACATTTACACAGGCCCTGAAGCGAACACCGGGGAGCTGTTTTTT; CDR3aa: CASSHIYTGPEANTGELFF